The clone carrying this TCR beta chain is a singleton in its sample. The antigen remains undetermined. The sample belongs to a study of T cells in localized non-small cell lung cancer. Clones were sequenced by immunoSEQ multiplex PCR, and TCRdb holds only the in-frame ones, with some missing. The sample has about 34,000 clones, 85% to 95% seen once. The study, taken as a whole, reports: Exceeding tumor, uninvolved adjacent lung had the highest T cell clonality.

The CDR3 is 16 amino acids. Trimming took 6 bases from V and 2 from J; bases not matched to a gene: 14. CDR1 SQVTM and CDR2 ANQGSEA come from the germline V gene. The sequence derives from a woman aged 35-70 years with stage I lung adenocarcinoma. The rearrangement links TRBV29-1 to TRBJ2-3; 7 bases are a match to TRBD2. This sample comprised peripheral blood, obtained before any cancer treatment. CDR3 DNA sequence: TGCAGCGTGGGCCGAAAGCGGGGATCCTCCACAGATACGCAGTATTTT. It encodes CSVGRKRGSSTDTQYF.